Sequencing of this T cell receptor (beta chain) was carried out in a study of human T cells and chemical hapten exposure. At the level of the study: Weekly scalp doses of diphenylcyclopropenone were given to patients during the roughly 25-week study. Reading of the patch tests, which applied 0.01% DPC to the upper back, occurred at 6 days. Study conclusions and caveats: TCRs at high frequency, those above 1 in 1000, did not change with DPC sensitization.

TCRdb fed the RACE reads into MiXCR, producing one record per CDR3 protein. Seen here are about 40,000 distinct CDR3 sequences, approximately 3.4% observed once, and the top ten hold approximately 7.1%. Germline V gene sequence: CDR1 LGHDT, CDR2 YNNKEL (reference sequence). The V gene end was trimmed by 7 bases and the J gene end by 1 base; junction bases not matched to a gene: 3. This CDR3 contains 13 residues. Time point reported: patch test 2, 6 weeks after DPC sensitization. The treatment: therapeutic diphenylcyclopropenone sensitization with weekly scalp DPC. This clonotype was detected ten times or more. Its matching antigen is unknown.

The clonotype comes from a man aged 35 to 55 with alopecia areata. Some clones in this sample may be carry-over from other donors' samples. This chain connects TRBV3-1 to TRBJ1-1; 7 bases agree with TRBD1. The source was whole blood, collected in connection with sensitization to the hapten diphenylcyclopropenone (DPC). CDR3 DNA: TGTGCCAGCACTAGACAGGGGAACACTGAAGCTTTCTTT. Protein product: CASTRQGNTEAFF.